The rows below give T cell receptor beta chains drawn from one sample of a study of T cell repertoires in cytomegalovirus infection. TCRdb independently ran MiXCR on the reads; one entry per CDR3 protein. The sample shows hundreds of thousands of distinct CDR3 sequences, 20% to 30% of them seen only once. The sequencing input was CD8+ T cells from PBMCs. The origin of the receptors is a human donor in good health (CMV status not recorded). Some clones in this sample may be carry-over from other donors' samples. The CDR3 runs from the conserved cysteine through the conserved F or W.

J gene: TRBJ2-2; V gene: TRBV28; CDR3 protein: CASSTRTSDTGELFF
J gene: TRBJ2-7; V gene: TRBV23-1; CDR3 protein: CASSPFGGAYYEQYF
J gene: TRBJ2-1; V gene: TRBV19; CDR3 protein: CASSSGGPSYNEQFF
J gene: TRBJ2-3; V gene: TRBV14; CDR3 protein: CASSPRMTSGGAGPTTDTQYF
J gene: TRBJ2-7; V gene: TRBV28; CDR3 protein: CASRLTSGETYEQYF
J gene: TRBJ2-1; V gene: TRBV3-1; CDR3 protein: CASSQTGLAGGYNEQFF
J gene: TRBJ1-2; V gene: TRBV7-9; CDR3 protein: CASSPDVGGPYGYTF
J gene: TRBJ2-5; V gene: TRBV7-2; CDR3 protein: CASSSIPWSPAEETQYF
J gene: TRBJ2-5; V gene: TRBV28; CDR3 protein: CASSSPLLAGAPPSETQYF
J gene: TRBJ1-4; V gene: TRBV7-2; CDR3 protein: CASSLAGNRDEKLFF
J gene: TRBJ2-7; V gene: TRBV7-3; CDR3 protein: CASHEVYEQYF
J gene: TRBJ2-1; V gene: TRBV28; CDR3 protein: CASCVAWSSYNEQFF
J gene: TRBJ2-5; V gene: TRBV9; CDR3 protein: CASSVGLGVVETQYF
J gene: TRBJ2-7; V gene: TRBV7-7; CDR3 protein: CASSPHRTGPYEQYF
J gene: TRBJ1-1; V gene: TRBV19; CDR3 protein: CASSITGAPNTEAFF
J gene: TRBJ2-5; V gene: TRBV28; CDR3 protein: CASSLGQGETQYF
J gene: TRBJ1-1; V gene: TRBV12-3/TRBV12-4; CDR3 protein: CASILTGEEAFF
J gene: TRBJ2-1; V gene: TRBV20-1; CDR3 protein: CSVSPDSLWNEQFF
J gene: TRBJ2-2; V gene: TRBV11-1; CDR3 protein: CASSFTGGALTGELFF